Sequencing of this T cell receptor beta chain was carried out in a study of T cells in Graves' hyperthyroidism and ophthalmopathy. Study-wide findings and caveats: A 13 V-J signature model discriminated ophthalmopathy versus stable hyperthyroidism.

Aged 18 to 65, the patients had hyperthyroidism that was newly diagnosed and had lasted under 2 months. Any patient presenting with uncontrolled infection, other autoimmune disease, pregnancy or lactation was left out. Before ophthalmopathy appeared, progressors gave blood at initial hyperthyroidism diagnosis. In its sample, this clonotype was seen once. No antigen is known for it. V was clipped by 5 bases and J by 3 bases; unmatched bases: 3. The V gene's germline CDR1 is SEHNR and CDR2 FQNEAQ (reference sequence). CDR3 length: 14 amino acids. The source material, RNA transcripts, was used to amplify TCR beta CDR3 regions. The HTBI primer set was used in a first-round RT-PCR of the TCR CDR3. Each CDR3 protein is one row after TCRdb ran MiXCR on the multiplex PCR reads. This table has under 350,000 distinct CDR3 sequences, about an eighth appearing once.

This chain connects TRBV7-9 to TRBJ1-4; 7 nucleotides match TRBD1. Sequenced: blood. The source of this sequence is a woman in her twenties or thirties with Graves' hyperthyroidism that later progressed to Graves' ophthalmopathy. The CDR3 sequence is CASSQGVANEKLFF. The CDR3 bases are TGTGCCAGCAGCCAGGGGGTGGCTAATGAAAAACTGTTTTTT. The full variable domain, its missing parts supplied by reference TRBV7-9 and TRBJ1-4, is DTGVSQNPRHKITKRGQNVTFRCDPISEHNRLYWYRQTLGQGPEFLTYFQNEAQLEKSRLLSDRFSAERPKGSFSTLEIQRTEQGDSAMYLCASSQGVANEKLFFGSGTQLSVL.